These 25 T cell receptor beta chains share one sample of origin, sequenced in a study of T cells after yellow fever vaccination (dated by TCRdb to between 2017 and 2020). In light of the paper, this sample's treatment or condition label describes: live attenuated yellow fever vaccine strain. Library generation was performed with 5' RACE. Sequencing relied on an Illumina NovaSeq 6000. TCRdb ran its own pipeline on the public reads, namely fastp trimming at Q25 and MiXCR clone calling, and kept in-frame beta chains. Under each unique CDR3 protein, matching rows form one entry showing the most common genes and DNA. This sample comprises approximately 250,000 distinct CDR3 sequences, roughly 5.6% of them detected only once. The top ten clonotypes cover under 3.5% of the sample. The sequencing here drew on CD4+ T cells sorted from PBMCs, taken on the day of the yellow fever booster vaccination. Receptors were obtained from a man aged 18 to 30 who received the YFV17D yellow fever vaccine.

The CDR3 coding sequence is TGTGCCACCAGCAGAGCTGCGAACGAAAAACTGTTTTTT. Translated, it gives CATSRAANEKLFF. The chain couples TRBV15 to TRBJ1-4; D not certain. V lost 1 base and J 8 bases, leaving 8 bases between the germline ends. Germline-derived CDR1 and CDR2 are LNHNV and YYDKDF (reference sequence). The CDR3 is 13 residues long.

The chain recombines TRBV3-1 with TRBJ1-4, with D tentatively TRBD1 (5 bases). V lost 7 bases, J lost 8 bases, and 20 bases lay in between. CDR3 length: 15 amino acids. The germline V gene has CDR1 LGHDT and CDR2 YNNKEL (reference sequence). CDR3 amino acids: CASNRGRRNGEKLFF. The CDR3 DNA is TGTGCCAGCAACCGGGGGAGGAGGAACGGCGAAAAACTGTTTTTT.

This clonotype was seen many times. The CDR3 DNA sequence: TGTGCCATCAGTGTTAAGTCTGGGGGGGGCCTAGGTGGGATGACAGGCTACGAGCAGTACTTC. As protein: CAISVKSGGGLGGMTGYEQYF. The chain uses TRBV10-3 and TRBJ2-7, with a possible D match to TRBD2 (7 bases). There are 21 residues in the CDR3. Trimming shortened V by 4 bases and J by 3 bases, and 34 bases separated the two germline ends. Germline values: CDR1 ENHRY, CDR2 SYGVKD.

The table lists this clonotype with a few counts. CDR3 protein: CASSPSHVRYEQYF. CDR3 nucleotides: TGCGCCAGCAGCCCCTCGCACGTAAGATACGAGCAGTACTTC. The V call is TRBV4-3, the J call TRBJ2-7; D is unresolved. Trimming took 4 bases from V and 4 from J, leaving 14 bases between them. The CDR3 is 14 residues long. Germline-derived CDR1 and CDR2 are LGHNA and YSLEER.

This clonotype was detected a few times. The V gene is TRBV5-1, the J gene TRBJ1-4; unclear D gene. The V end lost 4 bases, the J end lost 6 bases, and 19 bases lay between the germline ends. CDR1 and CDR2 (germline): SGHRS, YFSETQ. CDR3 length: 16 residues. For the CDR3, the DNA is TGCGCCAGCAGCCCGAGCCCGGAGGGTTCATATGAAAAACTGTTTTTT. It encodes CASSPSPEGSYEKLFF.

This clonotype was seen at least ten times. CDR3 region: CASSSGDLRDTQYF. The CDR3 nucleotides read TGCGCCAGCAGCTCGGGGGACCTCCGGGATACGCAGTATTTT. The chain has TRBV5-1 and TRBJ2-3, with D maybe TRBD2 (6 bases). Trimming shortened V by 3 bases and J by 6 bases, and 14 bases separated the two germline ends. The V gene's germline CDR1 is SGHRS and CDR2 YFSETQ. The CDR3 covers 14 residues.

This clonotype was observed at least ten times. CDR3 amino acids: CSAPDGGGTDTQYF. CDR3 coding DNA: TGCAGTGCCCCGGACGGTGGGGGCACAGATACGCAGTATTTT. The chain recombines TRBV20-1 with TRBJ2-3, with D unclear. CDR1 and CDR2 from the germline V gene are DFQATT and SNEGSKA (reference sequence). The germline V and J ends were trimmed by 6 bases and 1 base, with 14 bases remaining between them. The CDR3 contains 14 residues.

The genes are TRBV24-1 and TRBJ1-1, with 8 bases lining up with TRBD1. Germline assignment: CDR1 KGHDR and CDR2 SFDVKD. V shed 3 bases and J 6 bases; nucleotides not matched to a gene: 2. The CDR3 contains 13 residues. This CDR3 is CATSDEQGAEAFF. CDR3 nucleotide sequence: TGTGCCACCAGTGATGAACAGGGGGCTGAAGCTTTCTTT.

This chain joins TRBV12-5 and TRBJ2-3, with D uncertain. Per germline, CDR1 LGHNT and CDR2 FRNRAP. The CDR3 extends over 16 amino acids. V was cut by 1 base and J by 0 bases, with 11 bases left in between. The CDR3 reads CASGLGVSPSTDTQYF. The CDR3 nucleotides read TGTGCTAGTGGTTTGGGGGTTTCCCCTAGCACAGATACGCAGTATTTT.

This clonotype was counted at least ten times. The genes are TRBV6-2 or TRBV6-3 and TRBJ2-7, with 8 nucleotides matching TRBD1. The CDR3 covers 16 residues. V shed 8 bases and J 0 bases; nucleotides not matched to a gene: 12. Germline CDR1 is MNHEY and CDR2 is SVGEGT. The CDR3 spells CASHLIGTGSSYEQYF. The CDR3 DNA sequence: TGTGCCAGCCACCTAATCGGGACAGGCAGCTCCTACGAGCAGTACTTC.

This clonotype turned up a few times. This chain links TRBV5-1 with TRBJ2-2, with a weak D call TRBD1 (5 bases). V was pared by 0 bases and J by 7 bases, with 10 bases between. The CDR3 runs 14 residues. CDR1 SGHRS and CDR2 YFSETQ come from the germline V gene. The CDR3 DNA is TGCGCCAGCAGCTTGGCTCAGGGTAGCGGGGAGCTGTTTTTT. This translates into CASSLAQGSGELFF.

The chain joins TRBV7-8 to TRBJ2-5; 8 bases align to TRBD2. CDR1 and CDR2 (germline): SGHVS, FQNEAQ. After removal of 5 bases from V and 2 bases from J, the junction contained 10 bases not matched to a gene. The CDR3 extends over 16 amino acids. The CDR3 is CASSELRSGGQETQYF. CDR3 nucleotides: TGTGCCAGCAGCGAACTTCGAAGCGGGGGACAAGAGACCCAGTACTTC.

This clonotype was detected a few times. The chain couples TRBV12-5 to TRBJ1-5; no clear D gene. Trimming shortened V by 5 bases and J by 7 bases, and 12 bases separated the two germline ends. The CDR3 has 13 amino acids. The germline V gene has CDR1 LGHNT and CDR2 FRNRAP. The CDR3: CASGQEASQPQHF. The CDR3 coding sequence is TGTGCTAGTGGTCAGGAGGCAAGCCAGCCCCAGCATTTT.

This clonotype was observed at least ten times. The chain has TRBV12-3 or TRBV12-4 and TRBJ2-4; a possible D gene is TRBD1 (6 bases). Trimming stripped 3 bases from V and 1 base from J, with 10 bases between. This CDR3 has 15 residues. The CDR3 is CASSFRDMAKNIQYF. CDR3 nucleotide sequence: TGTGCCAGCAGTTTCAGGGACATGGCCAAAAACATTCAGTACTTC.

This clonotype was found many times. The chain couples TRBV6-5 to TRBJ2-7; 10 bases align to TRBD2. The germline V gene has CDR1 MNHEY and CDR2 SVGAGI. The CDR3 is 14 amino acids. After removal of 10 bases from V and 4 bases from J, the junction contained 10 bases not matched to a gene. CDR3 amino acids: CATHNSGGRYEQYF. In nucleotides, the CDR3 is TGTGCCACGCACAATAGCGGGGGGCGTTACGAGCAGTACTTC.

In its sample, this clonotype was seen many times. J is TRBJ2-7 and V is TRBV7-9; the D gene could be TRBD1 or TRBD2 (6 bases each). With 5 bases removed from V and 0 bases from J, the gap between germline ends came to 17 bases. CDR3 length: 16 amino acids. Germline CDR1 SEHNR, CDR2 FQNEAQ (reference sequence). CDR3 DNA sequence: TGTGCCAGCAGCCCAAGTGGCGGGACAACCTCCTACGAGCAGTACTTC. Amino acid sequence: CASSPSGGTTSYEQYF.

The chain uses TRBV5-4 and TRBJ2-5, with 10 bases lining up with TRBD1. V shed 1 base, J shed 3 bases, and the junction held 3 bases outside the gene matches. This CDR3 has 15 amino acids. Germline V CDR1 and CDR2: SGHNT, YYREEE (reference sequence). The CDR3 bases are TGTGCCAGCAGCTTGCAAGGACAGGGGGAAGAGACCCAGTACTTC. Amino acid sequence: CASSLQGQGEETQYF.

The V gene is TRBV28, the J gene TRBJ2-6; D not certain. The ends were cut back, 5 bases at V and 0 bases at J, with 14 bases in the middle. This CDR3 region has 17 residues. Germline CDR1 MDHEN, CDR2 SYDVKM. CDR3 loop: CASSPGPLLSGANVLTF. In DNA, the CDR3 is TGTGCCAGCAGTCCCGGACCGCTACTCTCTGGGGCCAACGTCCTGACTTTC.

This clonotype was detected only a few times. The V call is TRBV27, the J call TRBJ1-5; TRBD1 aligns across 7 bases. Germline CDR1 MNHEY, CDR2 SMNVEV (reference sequence). The CDR3 consists of 17 residues. V was clipped by 5 bases and J by 11 bases; unmatched bases: 21. Here the CDR3 reads CASSQGGGQGESRSQHF. CDR3 DNA: TGTGCCAGCAGTCAGGGAGGGGGGCAGGGGGAATCAAGGTCCCAGCATTTT.

This clonotype was seen a few times. The rearrangement links TRBV5-1 to TRBJ2-1; TRBD2 matches at 13 bases. The germline gives CDR1 SGHRS, CDR2 YFSETQ. Unmatched junction bases numbered 7, after V lost 1 base and J lost 0 bases. The CDR3 consists of 19 residues. As DNA, the CDR3 is TGCGCCAGCAGCTTGTACCGGACTAGCGGGGGCCACTCCTACAATGAGCAGTTCTTC. This translates into CASSLYRTSGGHSYNEQFF.

This clonotype was counted between two and nine times. The chain is built from TRBV3-2 and TRBJ1-4; the table calls TRBD1, which could not be checked here. TRBV3-2 is a pseudogene. This CDR3 contains 17 residues. The CDR3 bases are TGTGCCAGCAGCCAAGGTGGGACAGGCTTTCCTAATGAAAAACTGTTTTTT. It translates to CASSQGGTGFPNEKLFF.

This clonotype was counted many times. V gene TRBV12-3 or TRBV12-4 combines with J gene TRBJ2-7; D is undetermined. V lost 3 bases and J 7 bases, leaving 10 bases between the germline ends. The CDR3 consists of 12 residues. Here the CDR3 DNA reads TGTGCCAGCAGTTTCAACGGGTATGAGCAGTACTTC. Translating it yields CASSFNGYEQYF.

This clonotype was recorded many times. This chain joins TRBV20-1 and TRBJ1-3; D is perhaps TRBD1 (6 bases). The V and J ends lost 2 bases and 4 bases respectively, with 6 bases between them. Germline-derived CDR1 and CDR2 are DFQATT and SNEGSKA (reference sequence). This CDR3 has 12 residues. Here the CDR3 DNA reads TGCAGTGCTAGACAGGGGGGAAACACCATATATTTT. Translation gives CSARQGGNTIYF.

In this sample, this clonotype turned up many times. V is TRBV4-2 and J is TRBJ2-2; tentatively, D is TRBD1 or TRBD2 (6 bases each). The germline gives CDR1 LGHNA, CDR2 YNFKEQ. The CDR3 is 16 amino acids. The germline V and J ends were trimmed by 1 base and 1 base, with 10 bases remaining between them. The CDR3 here is CASSQVEGGNTGELFF. In DNA form, the CDR3 reads TGTGCCAGCAGCCAAGTGGAGGGGGGGAACACCGGGGAGCTGTTTTTT.

The V and J genes are TRBV6-6 and TRBJ1-3; the D gene is possibly TRBD1 (5 bases). The CDR3 length is 15 residues. Germline values: CDR1 MNHNY, CDR2 SVGAGI (reference sequence). Deletions cut 2 bases from V and 2 bases from J, with 10 bases between. The DNA for the CDR3 is TGTGCCAGCAGTTACAGTAGGGGAACTGGAAACACCATATATTTT. Translated, it gives CASSYSRGTGNTIYF.